Below, 2 T cell receptor beta chains from the same sample are listed, as sequenced in a study of long-term antiretroviral therapy in people with HIV. Samples were assayed with immunoSEQ v3.0 at survey level. Method: immunoSEQ multiplex PCR; TCRdb's copy keeps in-frame clones and lacks some. This table holds tens of thousands of clones, roughly 86% found once. The sample consisted of unsorted PBMCs, taken approximately 2.5 years after starting antiretroviral therapy. The receptors originated from a woman aged 45-60 years with HIV.

The genes are TRBV11-1 and TRBJ2-1; TRBD1 is a possible D gene (7 bases). CDR1 is SGHAT and CDR2 is FQDESV in the germline V gene (reference sequence). This CDR3 is built from 17 residues. V was cut by 5 bases and J by 1 base, with 18 bases left in between. Here the CDR3 DNA reads TGTGCCAGCAGCCCCTGGGCGCAGGGGGGATCCTACAATGAGCAGTTCTTC. It codes for CASSPWAQGGSYNEQFF.

CDR3 protein: CASSEMRSGSYEQYF. CDR3 coding DNA: TGTGCCAGCAGTGAGATGAGGAGCGGGTCCTACGAGCAGTACTTC. This chain connects TRBV2 to TRBJ2-7; D possibly corresponds to TRBD2 (6 bases). The V gene's germline CDR1 is SNHLY and CDR2 FYNNEI. This CDR3 region has 15 residues. The V end was cut by 3 bases, the J end by 1 base, with 13 bases between.